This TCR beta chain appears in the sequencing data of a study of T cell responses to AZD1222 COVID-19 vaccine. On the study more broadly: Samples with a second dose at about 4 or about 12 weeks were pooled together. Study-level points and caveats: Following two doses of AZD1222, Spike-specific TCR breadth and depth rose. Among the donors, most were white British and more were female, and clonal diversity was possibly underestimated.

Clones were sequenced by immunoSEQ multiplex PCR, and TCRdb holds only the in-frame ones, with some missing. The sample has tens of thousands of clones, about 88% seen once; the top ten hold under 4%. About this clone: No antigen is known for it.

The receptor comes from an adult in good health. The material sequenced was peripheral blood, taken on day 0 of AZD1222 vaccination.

In DNA form, the CDR3 reads TGTGCCAGCAGCCCGCCTGACATCGGGGAGCTGTTTTTT. As protein: CASSPPDIGELFF. This rearrangement joins TRBV3-1 (or the pseudogene TRBV3-2) to TRBJ2-2; D is unresolved. The CDR3 is 13 residues long. Trimming stripped 4 bases from V and 7 bases from J, with 10 bases between. The germline CDR1 and CDR2 sequences are LGHDT and YNNKEL (reference sequence).